A selection of T cell receptor beta chains follows, all from one sample in a study of vaccination and CD4 T cells after COVID-19. Antigens of these TCRs are unknown. TCRdb reanalysed the PCR reads using MiXCR and keeps one entry per CDR3 protein. The profile shows under 2,500 distinct CDR3 sequences, roughly 50% of them singletons. The material sequenced was CD4+ T cells from blood, cultured in vitro. These receptors were taken from a human donor in good health. Both conserved end residues are part of each CDR3.

V: TRBV18
J: TRBJ2-1
CDR3: CASSPGLTTYNEQFF

V: TRBV19
J: TRBJ1-2
CDR3: CASSLGRDRANGYTF

V: TRBV6-1
J: TRBJ2-1
CDR3: CASRATSGSKNEQFF

V: TRBV28
J: TRBJ1-1
CDR3: CASSFRRRVNTEAFF

V: TRBV7-9
J: TRBJ2-1
CDR3: CASSPPTGTNEQFF

V: TRBV20-1
J: TRBJ2-2
CDR3: CSATSGEANTGELFF

V: TRBV20-1
J: TRBJ2-4
CDR3: CSARNRVHGDIQYF

V: TRBV28
J: TRBJ2-2
CDR3: CASSFGANTGELFF

V: TRBV6-1
J: TRBJ2-7
CDR3: CASTPSSGSYEQYF

V: TRBV14
J: TRBJ2-7
CDR3: CASSQDLTVGEQYF

V: TRBV6-5
J: TRBJ2-3
CDR3: CASSYSLTDTQYF

V: TRBV2
J: TRBJ2-2
CDR3: CACGRHGTGELFF

V: TRBV12-3/TRBV12-4
J: TRBJ1-2
CDR3: CASSYVEGDGYTF

V: TRBV20-1
J: TRBJ1-1
CDR3: CSARTGSLGAFF

V: TRBV19
J: TRBJ1-5
CDR3: CASTPTDGPYSNQPQHF

V: TRBV30
J: TRBJ2-7
CDR3: CAWSWDRSSYEQYF

V: TRBV29-1
J: TRBJ1-1
CDR3: CSVRDSYLAFF

V: TRBV21-1
J: TRBJ2-7
CDR3: CASIREDRGESYEQYF

V: TRBV2
J: TRBJ2-2
CDR3: CASTGTTFGGELFF

V: TRBV5-4
J: TRBJ1-1
CDR3: CASSAPGQTEAFF

V: TRBV2
J: TRBJ2-1
CDR3: CASRNSGIYNEQFF

V: TRBV7-2
J: TRBJ1-2
CDR3: CASSLIGGYGYTF

V: TRBV6-1
J: TRBJ1-5
CDR3: CASSRQGGSQPQHF

V: TRBV20-1
J: TRBJ2-3
CDR3: CSARGLARADTQYF

V: TRBV5-4
J: TRBJ1-6
CDR3: CASSSGLTRDSPLHF

V: TRBV20-1
J: TRBJ2-3
CDR3: CSASPSVSVTDTQYF

V: TRBV25-1
J: TRBJ1-2
CDR3: CASSELTRGYTF

V: TRBV7-9
J: TRBJ2-7
CDR3: CASSPKVRQAASYEQYF

V: TRBV11-2
J: TRBJ2-3
CDR3: CASSLVILAGASTDTQYF

V: TRBV2
J: TRBJ2-5
CDR3: CASLPLLGTQYF

V: TRBV2
J: TRBJ1-1
CDR3: CASNFGFRGIITEAFF

V: TRBV5-1
J: TRBJ2-1
CDR3: CASSGQGGGTNEQFF

V: TRBV19
J: TRBJ2-5
CDR3: CASSIMETQYF